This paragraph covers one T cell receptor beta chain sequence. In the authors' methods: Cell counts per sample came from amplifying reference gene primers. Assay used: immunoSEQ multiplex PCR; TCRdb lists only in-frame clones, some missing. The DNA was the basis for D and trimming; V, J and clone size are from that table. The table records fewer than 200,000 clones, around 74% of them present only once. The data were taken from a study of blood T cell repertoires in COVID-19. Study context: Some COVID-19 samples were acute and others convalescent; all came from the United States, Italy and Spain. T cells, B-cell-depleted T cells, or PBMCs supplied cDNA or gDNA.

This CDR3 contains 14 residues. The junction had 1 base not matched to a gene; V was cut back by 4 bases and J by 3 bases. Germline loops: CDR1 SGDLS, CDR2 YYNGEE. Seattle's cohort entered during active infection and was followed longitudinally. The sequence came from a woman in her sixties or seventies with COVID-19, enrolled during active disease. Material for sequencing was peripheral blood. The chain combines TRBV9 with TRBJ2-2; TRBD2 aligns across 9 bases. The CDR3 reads CASSRLADTGELFF. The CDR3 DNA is TGTGCCAGCAGCCGACTAGCGGACACCGGGGAGCTGTTTTTT.